This T cell receptor beta chain originates from a study of blood T cell repertoires in COVID-19. Study-wide background: The analysed material was cDNA or gDNA that came from T cells, B-cell-depleted T cells, or PBMCs.

V trimming: 4 bases; J trimming: 6 bases; junction bases outside the gene matches: 8. Germline CDR1 is SGHKS and CDR2 is YYEKEE (reference sequence). The CDR3 length is 14 residues. Assay: immunoSEQ multiplex PCR; the TCRdb copy retains only in-frame clones and omits some. The data contain 110,000 or so clones, 82% of them singletons. The V gene is TRBV5-5, the J gene TRBJ2-3, with 7 bases that match TRBD2. The sample consisted of peripheral blood. This receptor was taken from a human donor in a cohort sampled during active COVID-19. The CDR3 region has the DNA TGTGCCAGCAGCCGCCGGGACGGGGGGGATACGCAGTATTTT. Translated: CASSRRDGGDTQYF. Variable domain in full (rest from reference TRBV5-5 and TRBJ2-3): DAGVTQSPTHLIKTRGQQVTLRCSPISGHKSVSWYQQVLGQGPQFIFQYYEKEERGRGNFPDRFSARQFPNYSSELNVNALLLGDSALYLCASSRRDGGDTQYFGPGTRLTVL.